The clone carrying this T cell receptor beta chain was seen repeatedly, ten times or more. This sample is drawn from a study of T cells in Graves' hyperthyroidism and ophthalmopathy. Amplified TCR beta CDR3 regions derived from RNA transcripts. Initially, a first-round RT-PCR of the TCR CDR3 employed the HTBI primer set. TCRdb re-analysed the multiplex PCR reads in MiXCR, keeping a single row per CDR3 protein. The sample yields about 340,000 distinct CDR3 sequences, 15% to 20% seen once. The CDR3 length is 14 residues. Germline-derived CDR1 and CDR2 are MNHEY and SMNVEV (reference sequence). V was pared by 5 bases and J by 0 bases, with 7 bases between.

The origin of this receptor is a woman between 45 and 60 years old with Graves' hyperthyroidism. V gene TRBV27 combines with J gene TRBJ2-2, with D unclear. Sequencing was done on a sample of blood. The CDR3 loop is CASSVGSNTGELFF. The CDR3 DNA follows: TGTGCCAGCAGTGTGGGGTCGAACACCGGGGAGCTGTTTTTT.